What follows is one T cell receptor beta chain and its context. The target antigen is unknown. The repertoire was sequenced with immunoSEQ multiplex PCR; TCRdb's copy has only in-frame clones and lacks some. The data contain more than 85,000 clones, more than 75% of them singletons. The entry originates in a study of PD-L1 blockade in urothelial cancer. The overall study: Typically, measured as a median, blood samples had over 120,000 T cells.

Trimming removed 4 bases from V and 1 base from J, with 13 bases in between. In germline, CDR1 is SGHNT, CDR2 YYREEE (reference sequence). CDR3 length: 15 residues. Sample time point: pretreatment peripheral blood. General study points: Lower than median blood TCR clonality before treatment predicted better survival. Tumor-linked clones in blood grew more by 3 weeks in durable-benefit patients.

Sequenced here: PBMCs, sampled around atezolizumab (anti-PD-L1) treatment. The origin of this receptor is a man aged 55 to 70 with urothelial cancer. J is TRBJ2-3 and V is TRBV5-4; possible D gene TRBD2, 5 bases. The CDR3 DNA follows: TGTGCCAGCAGCCATTCTAGCCAAGGCACAGATACGCAGTATTTT. This translates into CASSHSSQGTDTQYF.